A selection of T cell receptor beta chains follows, all from one sample in a study of blood T cell repertoires in COVID-19. Measured with immunoSEQ multiplex PCR; TCRdb has only the in-frame clones, and not every one. Of about 210,000 clones listed, 84% are singletons. The sample was peripheral blood. The receptor set was obtained from a woman aged 50 to 65 with active or convalescent COVID-19. The CDR3 runs from the conserved cysteine through the conserved F or W. A D gene is named only where the DNA matches it firmly. The listing skips clone size in some rows; elsewhere it reads once, few, many or a size class.

abundance: -
j_gene: TRBJ1-5
v_gene: TRBV6-5
d_gene: -
CDR3aa: CASSYSNTDQPQHF
CDR3nt: TGTGCCAGCAGTTACTCTAACACCGATCAGCCCCAGCATTTT

abundance: -
j_gene: TRBJ1-1
v_gene: TRBV28
d_gene: TRBD1
CDR3aa: CASSFKGGPLNTEAFF
CDR3nt: TGTGCCAGCAGTTTCAAAGGGGGCCCCTTAAACACTGAAGCTTTCTTT

abundance: -
j_gene: TRBJ1-5
v_gene: TRBV19
d_gene: -
CDR3aa: CASSIDGNQPQHF
CDR3nt: TGTGCCAGTAGTATAGACGGCAATCAGCCCCAGCATTTT

abundance: -
j_gene: TRBJ1-4
v_gene: TRBV2
d_gene: -
CDR3aa: CASRVGEATNEKLFF
CDR3nt: TGTGCCAGCAGGGTTGGAGAAGCAACTAATGAAAAACTGTTTTTT

abundance: -
j_gene: TRBJ2-5
v_gene: TRBV3-1/TRBV3-2
d_gene: -
CDR3aa: CASSQDRTQYF
CDR3nt: TGTGCCAGCAGCCAAGATAGAACCCAGTACTTC

abundance: -
j_gene: TRBJ2-7
v_gene: TRBV18
d_gene: TRBD1
CDR3aa: CASSRDRSYEQYF
CDR3nt: TGTGCCAGCTCACGGGACAGATCCTACGAGCAGTACTTC

abundance: -
j_gene: TRBJ2-3
v_gene: TRBV10-3
d_gene: TRBD2
CDR3aa: CAISPLAGGTDTQYF
CDR3nt: TGTGCCATCAGCCCACTAGCGGGGGGTACAGATACGCAGTATTTT

abundance: -
j_gene: TRBJ1-4
v_gene: TRBV7-6
d_gene: TRBD1
CDR3aa: CASSLGQGNEKLFF
CDR3nt: TGTGCCAGCAGCTTAGGACAGGGTAATGAAAAACTGTTTTTT

abundance: -
j_gene: TRBJ2-5
v_gene: TRBV6-4
d_gene: -
CDR3aa: CASSAGQETQYF
CDR3nt: TGTGCCAGCAGCGCCGGCCAAGAGACCCAGTACTTC

abundance: -
j_gene: TRBJ1-2
v_gene: TRBV6-5
d_gene: TRBD1
CDR3aa: CASSMDRVGGYTF
CDR3nt: TGTGCCAGCAGTATGGACAGGGTGGGAGGCTACACCTTC

abundance: once
j_gene: TRBJ1-5
v_gene: TRBV6-5
d_gene: TRBD1
CDR3aa: CASLWTGAGNQPQHF
CDR3nt: TGTGCCAGCCTTTGGACAGGGGCCGGCAATCAGCCCCAGCATTTT